Each of the 20 T cell receptor beta chains below was sequenced from the same sample in a study of OX40 agonist ivuxolimab in advanced cancers. TCRdb keeps only in-frame clones here, not all; method: immunoSEQ multiplex PCR. The sample records about 20,000 clones, under 75% being singletons. This material consisted of CD4+ or CD8+ T cells sorted from blood, taken in a trial of the OX40 agonist ivuxolimab. Receptor source: an adult with an advanced solid tumor such as melanoma, head and neck, liver or kidney cancer.

Concerning this clone: Other DNA sequences from this sample encode an identical CDR3 as well. The genes are TRBV7-9 and TRBJ2-7; D might be TRBD1 (5 bases). V was clipped by 5 bases and J by 6 bases, with 11 bases between them. This CDR3 comprises 12 residues. Germline assignment: CDR1 SEHNR and CDR2 FQNEAQ (reference sequence). The CDR3 loop reads CASSPDRSEQYF. CDR3 DNA: TGTGCCAGCAGCCCCGACAGATCCGAGCAGTACTTC.

This clone came up a few times. V gene TRBV6-6 combines with J gene TRBJ2-3; D not certain. Germline CDR1 is MNHNY and CDR2 is SVGAGI (reference sequence). The CDR3 is made up of 12 amino acids. V lost 5 bases, J lost 2 bases, and 5 bases lay in between. CDR3 nucleotide sequence: TGTGCCAGCAGTATATACACAGATACGCAGTATTTT. This translates into CASSIYTDTQYF.

The rearrangement uses TRBV4-2 and TRBJ2-2; D is ambiguous. V was pared by 0 bases and J by 16 bases, with 3 bases between. The CDR3 spans 9 residues. The V gene's germline CDR1 is LGHNA and CDR2 YNFKEQ. DNA for the CDR3: TGTGCCAGCAGCCAAGATCGGTTTTTT. It codes for CASSQDRFF.

The CDR3 nucleotides read TGTGCCAGCAGAGGGACAGGGGGGAGCCCTGAAGCTTTCTTT. Translating gives CASRGTGGSPEAFF. The chain has TRBV5-4 and TRBJ1-1, with 11 bases matching TRBD1. The CDR3 extends over 14 amino acids. The junction had 6 bases not matched to a gene; V was cut back by 5 bases and J by 6 bases. Germline V lookup: CDR1 SGHNT, CDR2 YYREEE (reference sequence).

About this clone: Different DNA sequences within this sample yield the same CDR3. V and J are TRBV7-2 and TRBJ2-5; 10 bases agree with TRBD2. V dropped 5 bases and J dropped 4; count of bases not matched to a gene: 7. This CDR3 is built from 15 residues. Germline CDR1 reads SGHTA; CDR2 reads FQGNSA. The CDR3 reads CASSNRAGGRETQYF. CDR3 in DNA: TGTGCCAGCAGCAATAGAGCGGGGGGGCGAGAGACCCAGTACTTC.

The chain links TRBV11-1 to TRBJ2-7, with D possibly TRBD1 on 6 matching bases. This CDR3 has 14 amino acids. From germline, CDR1 is SGHAT and CDR2 FQDESV (reference sequence). Trimming stripped 5 bases from V and 7 bases from J, with 18 bases between. DNA of the CDR3: TGTGCCAGCAGCGTCGGGACAAAGCTAGGGGAGCAGTACTTC. Protein: CASSVGTKLGEQYF.

The chain uses TRBV6-5 and TRBJ1-2, with D hard to call. CDR1 MNHEY and CDR2 SVGAGI come from the germline V gene. V lost 0 bases and J 8 bases, leaving 13 bases between the germline ends. This CDR3 spans 14 amino acids. CDR3 sequence (DNA): TGTGCCAGCAGTTACTCGCTCCAGAGCCAGGGCTACACCTTC. Protein: CASSYSLQSQGYTF.

This clone showed up just once. V and J are TRBV6-5 and TRBJ2-1; D perhaps matches TRBD2 (6 bases). Germline loops: CDR1 MNHEY, CDR2 SVGAGI. There are 13 residues in the CDR3. V was trimmed by 5 bases and J by 8 bases, leaving 13 bases between them. The CDR3 nucleotides read TGTGCCAGCAGTCACACCTGGGGGGATGAGCAGTTCTTC. Encoded protein: CASSHTWGDEQFF.

This clone was recorded once. The chain employs TRBV28 and TRBJ2-7; 8 bases align to TRBD1. Germline CDR1 MDHEN, CDR2 SYDVKM. This CDR3 contains 14 residues. J gave up 5 bases and V 2 bases, and 5 bases lay outside the gene matches. In DNA, the CDR3 is TGTGCCAGCAGTTTAACAGGGGGTCGGGACGAGCAGTACTTC. Amino acid sequence: CASSLTGGRDEQYF.

The gene calls are TRBV10-3 and TRBJ2-5, with D unclear. Per the germline V gene, CDR1 is ENHRY and CDR2 is SYGVKD. The CDR3 sequence is 16 residues long. Trimming took 0 bases from V and 7 from J, leaving 18 bases between them. The CDR3, as DNA: TGTGCCATCAGTGAGTCGCTAACAGTCGGTTGGGGGACCCAGTACTTC. Residues: CAISESLTVGWGTQYF.

This clone has only one observation. The rearrangement joins TRBV9 to TRBJ1-6; D uncertain. Germline assignment: CDR1 SGDLS and CDR2 YYNGEE. The CDR3 totals 12 residues. The V and J ends lost 4 bases and 8 bases respectively, with 7 bases between them. The CDR3 DNA reads as TGTGCCAGCAGCTCACTATATTCACCCCTCCACTTT. This codes for CASSSLYSPLHF.

This clone turned up a few times. The V gene is TRBV7-4, the J gene TRBJ2-7; tentative D call: TRBD1 (7 bases). This CDR3 contains 16 residues. The germline V gene encodes CDR1 SGHVT and CDR2 SQSDAQ. Trimming removed 1 base from V and 4 bases from J, with 17 bases in between. The CDR3 nucleotides read TGTGCCAGCAGCTTAGATCCCCGCAGGGGGGTGTACGAGCAGTACTTC. It codes for CASSLDPRRGVYEQYF.

V and J are TRBV13 and TRBJ2-7; perhaps D is TRBD1 or TRBD2 (6 bases each). The CDR3 covers 15 residues. Germline lookup yields CDR1 PRHDT and CDR2 FYEKMQ (reference sequence). The V gene lost 5 bases and the J gene lost 6 bases, with 20 bases spanning the gap. The CDR3 is CASSPRTGGPPEQYF. CDR3 DNA: TGTGCCAGCAGCCCCCGGACCGGGGGCCCACCCGAGCAGTACTTC.

The rearrangement links TRBV5-1 to TRBJ2-7, with D unresolved. The germline CDR1 and CDR2 sequences are SGHRS and YFSETQ. The CDR3 contains 15 residues. Between the trimmed V and J ends, which lost 3 bases and 2 bases, there was a span of 15 bases. CDR3 sequence (DNA): TGCGCCAGCAGCTCGACATTGACACGTACCTACGAGCAGTACTTC. Protein: CASSSTLTRTYEQYF. The full variable domain, in which reference TRBV5-1 and TRBJ2-7 provide the parts outside the CDR3, is KAGVTQTPRYLIKTRGQQVTLSCSPISGHRSVSWYQQTPGQGLQFLFEYFSETQRNKGNFPGRFSGRQFSNSRSEMNVSTLELGDSALYLCASSSTLTRTYEQYFGPGTRLTVT.

The chain is built from TRBV19 and TRBJ1-2; no clear D gene. The CDR3 spans 17 residues. In germline, CDR1 is LNHDA, CDR2 SQIVND (reference sequence). V dropped 0 bases and J dropped 7 bases, with 21 bases sitting between them. The CDR3 here is CASSIEAYTSSGSGYTF. The CDR3 DNA reads TGTGCCAGTAGTATAGAGGCTTATACCTCATCGGGGTCTGGCTACACCTTC.

The chain employs TRBV2 and TRBJ1-2; D gene ambiguous. CDR3 length equals 12 residues. CDR1 is SNHLY, CDR2 FYNNEI, per germline. Between the trimmed V and J ends, which lost 8 bases and 7 bases, there was a span of 14 bases. This CDR3 is CASRSRNGGYTF. As DNA, the CDR3 is TGTGCCAGCCGGTCAAGGAATGGTGGCTACACCTTC.

The V gene is TRBV28, the J gene TRBJ2-5; D gene ambiguous. The CDR3 is 13 residues long. V lost 2 bases to trimming and J lost 4 bases, with 8 bases between them. Germline V lookup: CDR1 MDHEN, CDR2 SYDVKM. The CDR3 loop is CASSLNLVETQYF. The CDR3 region has the DNA TGTGCCAGCAGTTTAAACCTGGTAGAGACCCAGTACTTC.

The chain has TRBV7-9 and TRBJ2-7; tentative D call: TRBD2 (5 bases). CDR1 is SEHNR and CDR2 is FQNEAQ in the germline V gene (reference sequence). Between the trimmed V and J ends, which lost 5 bases and 4 bases, there was a span of 27 bases. The CDR3 contains 18 residues. Here the CDR3 DNA reads TGTGCCAGCAGCGCCCGGGGTGACAAGATAGAATCCTCATACGAGCAGTACTTC. Translating gives CASSARGDKIESSYEQYF.

V and J are TRBV9 and TRBJ2-1; a possible D gene is TRBD2 (6 bases). The V end lost 5 bases, the J end lost 0 bases, and 9 bases lay between the germline ends. Germline lookup yields CDR1 SGDLS and CDR2 YYNGEE. CDR3 length: 14 amino acids. The CDR3 DNA is TGTGCCAGCAGTCCCGGGGGCTCCTACAATGAGCAGTTCTTC. Its translation: CASSPGGSYNEQFF.

The gene calls are TRBV9 and TRBJ1-2, with 9 bases fitting TRBD1. This CDR3 contains 15 residues. V lost 3 bases and J lost 8; bases outside the gene matches: 11. CDR1 and CDR2 from the germline V gene are SGDLS and YYNGEE. CDR3 region: CASSADVGQGWGYTF. The CDR3, as DNA: TGTGCCAGCAGCGCTGATGTGGGACAGGGATGGGGCTACACCTTC.